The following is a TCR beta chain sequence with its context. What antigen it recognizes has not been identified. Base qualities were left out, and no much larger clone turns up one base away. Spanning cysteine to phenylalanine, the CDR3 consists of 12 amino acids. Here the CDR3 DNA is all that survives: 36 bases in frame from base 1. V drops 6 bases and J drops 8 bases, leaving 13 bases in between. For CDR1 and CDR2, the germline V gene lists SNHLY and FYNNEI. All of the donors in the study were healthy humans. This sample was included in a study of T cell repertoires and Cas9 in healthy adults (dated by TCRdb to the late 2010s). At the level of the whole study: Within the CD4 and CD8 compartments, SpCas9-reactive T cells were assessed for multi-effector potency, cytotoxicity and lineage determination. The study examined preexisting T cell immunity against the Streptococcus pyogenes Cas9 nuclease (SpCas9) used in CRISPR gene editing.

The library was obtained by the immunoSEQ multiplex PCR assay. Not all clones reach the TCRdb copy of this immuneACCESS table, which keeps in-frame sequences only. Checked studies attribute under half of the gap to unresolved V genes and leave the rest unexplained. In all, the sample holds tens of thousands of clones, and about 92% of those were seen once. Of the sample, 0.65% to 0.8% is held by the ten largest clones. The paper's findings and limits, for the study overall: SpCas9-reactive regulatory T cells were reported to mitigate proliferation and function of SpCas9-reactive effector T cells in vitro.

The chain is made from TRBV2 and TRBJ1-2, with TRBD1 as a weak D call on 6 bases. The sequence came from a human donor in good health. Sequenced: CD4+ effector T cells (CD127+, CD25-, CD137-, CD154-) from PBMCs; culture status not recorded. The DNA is TGTGCCAGCAGGGACAGAGCGTCGGGCTACACCTTC. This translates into CASRDRASGYTF.